What follows are 30 T cell receptor beta chains derived from one specimen sequenced in a study of shared clonotypes between healthy human individuals. Generated by immunoSEQ multiplex PCR, the TCRdb table keeps only in-frame clones and is missing some. The data hold 2 million or so clones, with 85% to 95% observed a single time. Sequenced input: naive CD4+ T cells sorted from blood. This sample's subset: CD45RA+ positively selected. The receptors originated from a young man in good health.

The genes are TRBV7-2 and TRBJ2-1; either TRBD1 or TRBD2 may supply D (5 bases each). Looked up from germline, CDR1 is SGHTA and CDR2 is FQGNSA. The CDR3 loop spans 11 amino acids. The V and J ends lost 3 bases and 10 bases respectively, with 7 bases between them. The CDR3 sequence: CASSFWDEQFF. The CDR3 bases are TGTGCCAGCAGCTTTTGGGACGAGCAGTTCTTC. Full variable domain (remainder filled in from reference TRBV7-2 and TRBJ2-1): GAGVSQSPSNKVTEKGKDVELRCDPISGHTALYWYRQSLGQGLEFLIYFQGNSAPDKSGLPSDRFSAERTGGSVSTLTIQRTQQEDSAVYLCASSFWDEQFFGPGTRLTVL.

As regards this clone: Other nucleotide sequences from this sample produce the same CDR3. The V and J genes are TRBV5-1 and TRBJ2-2, with D unresolved. V lost 1 base and J lost 0, with 7 bases in between. The CDR3 consists of 15 residues. Germline loops: CDR1 SGHRS, CDR2 YFSETQ. DNA for the CDR3: TGCGCCAGCAGCTTGAGAGTAGCGAACACCGGGGAGCTGTTTTTT. It is translated as CASSLRVANTGELFF.

In regard to this clone: In the same sample, other DNA sequences code for this CDR3. The rearrangement links TRBV2 to TRBJ2-1; D uncertain. Germline assignment: CDR1 SNHLY and CDR2 FYNNEI. The CDR3 runs to 11 residues. Between the trimmed V and J ends, which lost 8 bases and 4 bases, there was a span of 6 bases. CDR3 amino acids: CASGPYNEQFF. CDR3 nucleotides: TGTGCCAGCGGTCCGTACAATGAGCAGTTCTTC.

The chain links TRBV6-5 to TRBJ2-2; TRBD1 is a possible D gene (6 bases). CDR1 and CDR2 from the germline V gene are MNHEY and SVGAGI. The CDR3 extends over 14 amino acids. Trimming shortened V by 6 bases and J by 6 bases, and 14 bases separated the two germline ends. The CDR3 region has the DNA TGTGCCAGCAGAGGTCCAGGGGTCCCCGGGGAGCTGTTTTTT. Protein sequence: CASRGPGVPGELFF.

V usage is TRBV7-9 and J usage is TRBJ2-2; 7 positions agree with TRBD1. V gave up 5 bases and J gave up 5 bases; unmatched junction bases: 8. The CDR3 loop spans 15 amino acids. CDR1 is SEHNR and CDR2 is FQNEAQ in the germline V gene (reference sequence). The CDR3 spells CASSTLAGGTGELFF. The CDR3 bases are TGTGCCAGCAGCACCCTGGCAGGGGGAACCGGGGAGCTGTTTTTT.

The chain joins TRBV30 to TRBJ2-7; weak D call: TRBD1 (6 bases). The V gene's germline CDR1 is GTSNPN and CDR2 SVGIG (reference sequence). V gave up 4 bases and J gave up 0 bases, with 13 bases separating them. CDR3 size: 14 residues. Here the CDR3 reads CAWTSTGFSYEQYF. CDR3 nucleotide sequence: TGTGCCTGGACCTCTACAGGGTTCTCCTACGAGCAGTACTTC.

The chain combines TRBV28 with TRBJ1-5; D unresolved. The CDR3 totals 15 residues. Trimming cost V 2 bases and J 7 bases, with 15 bases left between them. CDR1 and CDR2 from the germline V gene are MDHEN and SYDVKM. The CDR3 region is CASSLGPPTRQPQHF. The CDR3 bases are TGTGCCAGCAGTTTAGGACCGCCGACAAGACAGCCCCAGCATTTT.

The chain is built from TRBV2 and TRBJ2-5; the D gene could be TRBD1 or TRBD2 (5 bases each). This CDR3 comprises 15 residues. Trimming stripped 1 base from V and 1 base from J, with 10 bases between. CDR1 is SNHLY, CDR2 FYNNEI, per germline. CDR3: CASSEDEGFQETQYF. The DNA of the CDR3 is TGTGCCAGCAGTGAAGACGAGGGGTTCCAAGAGACCCAGTACTTC.

The genes are TRBV18 and TRBJ2-2; 7 nucleotides agree with TRBD2. Germline values: CDR1 KGHSH, CDR2 LQKENI. The CDR3 extends over 16 amino acids. V lost 3 bases and J lost 0; bases outside the gene matches: 4. CDR3 sequence: CASSPSGGSNTGELFF. The CDR3 DNA reads TGTGCCAGCTCACCGTCCGGGGGGTCGAACACCGGGGAGCTGTTTTTT.

The chain joins TRBV18 to TRBJ2-7; D is uncertain. This CDR3 has 13 residues. Deletions cut 0 bases from V and 4 bases from J, with 7 bases between. CDR1 and CDR2 (germline): KGHSH, LQKENI. The CDR3 loop is CASSPPLQYEQYF. CDR3 bases: TGTGCCAGCTCACCACCGCTCCAGTACGAGCAGTACTTC.

This clone was counted at least ten times. This chain links TRBV5-1 with TRBJ2-1; TRBD2 agrees at 13 bases. The CDR3 spans 17 residues. V shed 5 bases, J shed 8 bases, and the junction held 13 bases outside the gene matches. Looked up from germline, CDR1 is SGHRS and CDR2 is YFSETQ. This CDR3 reads CASSWTSGSSFLDEQFF. The CDR3 DNA reads TGCGCCAGCAGTTGGACTAGCGGGAGTTCCTTTCTGGATGAGCAGTTCTTC.

Remarks on this clone: This specimen includes other DNA sequences encoding the same CDR3. CDR3 nucleotides: TGCGCCAGCAGTGAGGGAGATACGCAGTATTTT. It encodes CASSEGDTQYF. The genes are TRBV10-1 and TRBJ2-3; D is uncertain. There are 11 residues in the CDR3. Germline V gives CDR1 WNHNN, CDR2 SYGVQD (reference sequence). With 2 bases removed from V and 5 bases from J, the gap between germline ends came to 2 bases.

V gene TRBV6-1 combines with J gene TRBJ1-5; a weak D match, TRBD1 (6 bases). Germline V gene sequence: CDR1 MNHNS, CDR2 SASEGT. The CDR3 consists of 15 residues. Deletions cut 6 bases from V and 6 bases from J, with 18 bases between. The CDR3 protein is CASSLWGAEVQPQHF. DNA for the CDR3: TGTGCCAGCAGCCTTTGGGGGGCAGAGGTTCAGCCCCAGCATTTT.

This rearrangement joins TRBV4-2 to TRBJ2-3; 15 bases agree with TRBD2. V was pared by 4 bases and J by 6 bases, with 8 bases of the junction left unmatched. This CDR3 is 17 amino acids long. The V gene's germline CDR1 is LGHNA and CDR2 YNFKEQ. CDR3 loop: CASSLRTSGGAADTQYF. CDR3 nucleotides: TGTGCCAGCAGCCTAAGGACTAGCGGGGGGGCAGCGGATACGCAGTATTTT.

To note about this clone: Other DNA sequences from this sample encode an identical CDR3 as well. The chain couples TRBV7-9 to TRBJ2-3; D not certain. There are 12 residues in the CDR3. Germline assignment: CDR1 SEHNR and CDR2 FQNEAQ (reference sequence). V lost 2 bases and J lost 3, with 3 bases in between. This CDR3 is CASSLLTDTQYF. CDR3 bases: TGTGCCAGCAGCTTATTAACAGATACGCAGTATTTT.

This chain uses TRBV7-2 with TRBJ2-7, with 7 nucleotides matching TRBD2. Trimming cost V 0 bases and J 1 base; bases outside gene matches: 3. CDR1 and CDR2 from the germline V gene are SGHTA and FQGNSA. CDR3 size: 15 residues. Written as DNA, the CDR3 is TGTGCCAGCAGCTTAGCGACTAGCTTATCCTACGAGCAGTACTTC. Amino acids: CASSLATSLSYEQYF. The complete variable domain, with remaining parts taken from reference TRBV7-2 and TRBJ2-7, reads GAGVSQSPSNKVTEKGKDVELRCDPISGHTALYWYRQSLGQGLEFLIYFQGNSAPDKSGLPSDRFSAERTGGSVSTLTIQRTQQEDSAVYLCASSLATSLSYEQYFGPGTRLTVT.

The J gene is TRBJ1-2, the V gene TRBV5-3, with D possibly matching TRBD1 (5 bases). TRBV5-3 carries the ORF label, with uncertain function. The CDR3 is 19 residues long. With 4 bases removed from V and 4 bases from J, the gap between germline ends came to 29 bases. CDR3 in amino acids: CARSHLILRETAEVYGYTF. The CDR3, as DNA: TGTGCCAGAAGCCACCTGATCCTCCGGGAGACAGCGGAAGTCTATGGCTACACCTTC.

This chain links TRBV5-1 with TRBJ1-1; 7 positions agree with TRBD1. Germline-derived CDR1 and CDR2 are SGHRS and YFSETQ. V lost 5 bases, J lost 1 base, and 2 bases stayed unmatched. The CDR3 has 13 amino acids. CDR3 bases: TGCGCCAGCAGGACAGGGTGGAACACTGAAGCTTTCTTT. This codes for CASRTGWNTEAFF.

This clone was counted a single time. J is TRBJ2-1 and V is TRBV6-1; a weak D match, TRBD1 (6 bases). The V gene lost 6 bases and the J gene lost 6 bases, with 18 bases spanning the gap. CDR3 length equals 15 residues. Germline assignment: CDR1 MNHNS and CDR2 SASEGT. The CDR3 protein is CASRLRGPLGNEQFF. The CDR3 DNA reads as TGTGCCAGCAGACTCAGGGGCCCGCTGGGCAATGAGCAGTTCTTC.

V usage is TRBV11-1 and J usage is TRBJ1-1; D is uncertain. Germline V gene lookup returns CDR1 SGHAT and CDR2 FQDESV (reference sequence). The CDR3 extends over 14 amino acids. V lost 3 bases, J lost 1 base, and 9 bases lay in between. CDR3 loop: CASSFLSSNTEAFF. Here the CDR3 DNA reads TGTGCCAGCAGCTTCCTGTCCTCGAACACTGAAGCTTTCTTT.

The V and J genes are TRBV4-1 and TRBJ1-1; D remains ambiguous. Germline CDR1 reads MGHRA; CDR2 reads YSYEKL. This CDR3 is 14 amino acids long. Trimming stripped 5 bases from V and 4 bases from J, with 14 bases between. CDR3 nucleotide sequence: TGCGCCAGCAGCTTAGGAGGGATAGGCACTGAAGCTTTCTTT. Amino acid sequence: CASSLGGIGTEAFF.

The chain recombines TRBV28 with TRBJ2-7, with 7 nucleotides matching TRBD1. The CDR3 totals 14 residues. Germline V gene sequence: CDR1 MDHEN, CDR2 SYDVKM. The V and J ends lost 6 bases and 2 bases, in that order; junction bases with no gene match: 7. CDR3 loop: CASRLTGVPYEQYF. DNA for the CDR3: TGTGCCAGCAGGCTAACAGGGGTCCCCTACGAGCAGTACTTC.

The chain couples TRBV7-2 to TRBJ2-1; 8 nucleotides match TRBD2. Germline trimming cut 2 bases from V and 7 bases from J; bases unmatched to any gene: 7. This CDR3 contains 15 residues. The V gene's germline CDR1 is SGHTA and CDR2 FQGNSA. The CDR3 here is CASSLIAGGPNEQFF. The CDR3 DNA sequence: TGTGCCAGCAGCTTAATTGCGGGGGGACCAAATGAGCAGTTCTTC.

The genes are TRBV6-5 and TRBJ1-6; 7 nucleotides line up with TRBD1. Germline V gene data show CDR1 as MNHEY and CDR2 as SVGAGI. Germline trimming cut 0 bases from V and 7 bases from J; bases unmatched to any gene: 3. The CDR3 has 15 residues. The CDR3 reads CASSYSIRGNSPLHF. CDR3 DNA: TGTGCCAGCAGTTACTCGATCAGGGGGAATTCACCCCTCCACTTT.

The V and J genes are TRBV9 and TRBJ2-3, with D unclear. V lost 2 bases and J lost 4, with 8 bases in between. This CDR3 comprises 13 residues. Germline CDR1 and CDR2: SGDLS and YYNGEE. CDR3 nucleotides: TGTGCCAGCAGCGTTATGTGGGCAGATACGCAGTATTTT. Residues: CASSVMWADTQYF.

This chain joins TRBV10-3 and TRBJ2-5, with 9 positions matching TRBD2. In germline, CDR1 is ENHRY, CDR2 SYGVKD. Trimming cost V 6 bases and J 3 bases; bases outside gene matches: 8. CDR3 length: 15 amino acids. CDR3 DNA: TGTGCCATCAGCCCGACCCTAGCGGGAAAAGAGACCCAGTACTTC. Its protein is CAISPTLAGKETQYF.

This clone turned up a few times. This chain joins TRBV6-6 and TRBJ2-7; 8 nucleotides line up with TRBD2. The J segment lost 4 bases and the V segment lost 2 bases, leaving 7 bases of the junction unmatched. From germline, CDR1 is MNHNY and CDR2 SVGAGI (reference sequence). The CDR3 spans 15 residues. The CDR3 loop reads CASSYGSGEVYEQYF. In nucleotides, the CDR3 is TGTGCCAGCAGTTACGGTAGCGGGGAGGTATACGAGCAGTACTTC.

The V and J genes are TRBV27 and TRBJ1-6; a weak D match, TRBD1 (5 bases). Germline values: CDR1 MNHEY, CDR2 SMNVEV (reference sequence). V shed 0 bases and J shed 11 bases, with 11 bases lying between them. The length of the CDR3 is 14 residues. CDR3 bases: TGTGCCAGCAGTTTATCGAATTGGGGCGCACCCCTCCACTTT. As protein: CASSLSNWGAPLHF.

The V and J genes are TRBV11-2 and TRBJ2-5, with D unresolved. Germline V gene data show CDR1 as SGHAT and CDR2 as FQNNGV. CDR3 size: 15 residues. Trimming removed 2 bases from V and 2 bases from J, with 12 bases in between. This chain's CDR3 is CASSLRLTVQETQYF. DNA of the CDR3: TGTGCCAGCAGCTTACGGCTGACGGTTCAAGAGACCCAGTACTTC.

The chain couples TRBV21-1 to TRBJ2-7; TRBD2 is the table's D call and was not checked against the DNA. TRBV21-1 represents a pseudogene. The CDR3 has 15 amino acids. The CDR3 here is CASSKAPLAGAEQYF. The DNA for the CDR3 is TGTGCCAGCAGCAAAGCGCCCCTAGCGGGAGCTGAGCAGTACTTC.